Shown below are 13 T cell receptor beta chains from a single sample sequenced in a study of cytomegalovirus exposure and HLA in healthy donors. Clones were read by immunoSEQ multiplex PCR, and TCRdb kept only the in-frame ones, dropping some. The repertoire includes roughly 68,000 clones, 85% to 90% of them detected once, and around 1.7% sits in the top ten. Sequences were obtained from PBMCs. Receptor source: a woman between 18 and 30 years old in good health and CMV-seronegative.

The chain combines TRBV18 with TRBJ2-3; 10 bases are a match to TRBD2. The germline CDR1 and CDR2 sequences are KGHSH and LQKENI. This CDR3 contains 16 residues. The V segment lost 3 bases and the J segment 7 bases; nucleotides outside the gene matches: 10. CDR3 amino acids: CASSPQLAGSFNTQYF. The CDR3 bases are TGTGCCAGCTCACCCCAACTAGCGGGATCATTTAATACGCAGTATTTT.

The chain joins TRBV2 to TRBJ1-1, with TRBD1 matching over 8 bases. Trimming removed 6 bases from V and 6 bases from J; junction bases left unmatched: 6. CDR1 and CDR2 (germline): SNHLY, FYNNEI. The CDR3 has 13 amino acids. The CDR3 DNA sequence: TGTGCCAGCAGCACGGACAGGGTGGCTGAAGCTTTCTTT. Amino acid sequence: CASSTDRVAEAFF.

The J gene is TRBJ1-4, the V gene TRBV19; a weak D match, TRBD1 (6 bases). This CDR3 has 15 amino acids. V shed 5 bases and J shed 4 bases, with 14 bases lying between them. Per germline, CDR1 LNHDA and CDR2 SQIVND (reference sequence). The CDR3: CASSVQGVINEKLFF. CDR3 DNA sequence: TGTGCCAGTAGTGTACAGGGAGTTATTAATGAAAAACTGTTTTTT.

The chain uses TRBV2 and TRBJ1-5; TRBD1 aligns across 7 bases. Germline trimming cut 5 bases from V and 4 bases from J; bases unmatched to any gene: 26. Germline lookup yields CDR1 SNHLY and CDR2 FYNNEI. The CDR3 contains 21 residues. In DNA form, the CDR3 reads TGTGCCAGCAGTCGAAAACGGCCGGGACAGAGAACCCCTGGTGAGAATCAGCCCCAGCATTTT. It encodes CASSRKRPGQRTPGENQPQHF.

The chain combines TRBV9 with TRBJ2-5, with 9 bases aligning to TRBD2. V lost 2 bases to trimming and J lost 4 bases; unmatched junction nucleotides: 15. Germline CDR1 reads SGDLS; CDR2 reads YYNGEE. This CDR3 region has 18 residues. The CDR3 nucleotides are TGTGCCAGCAGCGTTTCTATGGAGGGACTAGCTAGCCGAGAGACCCAGTACTTC. Translated, it gives CASSVSMEGLASRETQYF.

J is TRBJ2-4 and V is TRBV29-1; TRBD1 agrees at 12 bases. V shed 3 bases and J 9 bases; nucleotides not matched to a gene: 0. The CDR3 covers 12 residues. Germline CDR1 is SQVTM and CDR2 is ANQGSEA. The CDR3 loop is CSVEGQGAIQYF. As DNA, the CDR3 is TGCAGCGTTGAGGGACAGGGGGCCATTCAGTACTTC.

The J gene is TRBJ1-1, the V gene TRBV28; D not certain. This CDR3 has 12 residues. Germline CDR1 reads MDHEN; CDR2 reads SYDVKM. Trimming pared 3 bases from V and 4 bases from J, leaving 6 bases between. The CDR3 here is CASSFRFTEAFF. The CDR3 DNA reads as TGTGCCAGCAGTTTTCGGTTCACTGAAGCTTTCTTT.

The V gene is TRBV7-9, the J gene TRBJ1-1, with unresolved D. The CDR3 loop spans 14 amino acids. Germline V gene sequence: CDR1 SEHNR, CDR2 FQNEAQ (reference sequence). Trimming removed 5 bases from V and 1 base from J, with 11 bases in between. CDR3: CASSRGTENTEAFF. CDR3 nucleotide sequence: TGTGCCAGCAGCCGCGGTACGGAGAACACTGAAGCTTTCTTT.

The chain joins TRBV28 to TRBJ2-5; D is unclear. CDR3 length equals 13 residues. The germline V gene encodes CDR1 MDHEN and CDR2 SYDVKM. Trimming removed 0 bases at V and 10 bases at J, with 12 bases between. This chain's CDR3 is CASSLWSVKNQYF. The CDR3 nucleotides are TGTGCCAGCAGTTTATGGTCCGTAAAAAACCAGTACTTC.

The V and J genes are TRBV28 and TRBJ2-3, with D possibly TRBD1 on 5 matching bases. Germline CDR1 MDHEN, CDR2 SYDVKM. The CDR3 sequence is 16 residues long. The V and J ends lost 4 bases and 5 bases respectively, with 19 bases between them. CDR3 protein: CASSSLTAQSRDTQYF. In nucleotides, the CDR3 is TGTGCCAGCAGTTCGTTGACAGCGCAGAGTCGAGATACGCAGTATTTT.

This clone was detected only a few times. The rearrangement links TRBV6-1 to TRBJ2-7; 7 bases line up with TRBD1. Germline V CDR1 and CDR2: MNHNS, SASEGT. This CDR3 has 13 amino acids. Trimming cost V 8 bases and J 0 bases; bases outside gene matches: 4. CDR3 region: CASFRDSSYEQYF. CDR3 bases: TGTGCCAGCTTCCGGGACAGCTCCTACGAGCAGTACTTC.

V usage is TRBV9 and J usage is TRBJ2-3, with TRBD2 matching over 8 bases. Germline V CDR1 and CDR2: SGDLS, YYNGEE. Germline trimming cut 3 bases from V and 0 bases from J; bases unmatched to any gene: 9. The CDR3 runs to 17 residues. In DNA form, the CDR3 reads TGTGCCAGCAGCGCAAGACCCCCTAGCGGGAGCACAGATACGCAGTATTTT. Its protein is CASSARPPSGSTDTQYF.

The rearrangement joins TRBV25-1 to TRBJ1-5; D ambiguous. The CDR3 loop spans 12 amino acids. V lost 5 bases to trimming and J lost 7 bases, with 9 bases between them. Germline V gene data show CDR1 as MGHDK and CDR2 as SYGVNS. The CDR3 loop reads CASSTSYQPQHF. The DNA for the CDR3 is TGTGCCAGCAGTACCAGTTACCAGCCCCAGCATTTT.